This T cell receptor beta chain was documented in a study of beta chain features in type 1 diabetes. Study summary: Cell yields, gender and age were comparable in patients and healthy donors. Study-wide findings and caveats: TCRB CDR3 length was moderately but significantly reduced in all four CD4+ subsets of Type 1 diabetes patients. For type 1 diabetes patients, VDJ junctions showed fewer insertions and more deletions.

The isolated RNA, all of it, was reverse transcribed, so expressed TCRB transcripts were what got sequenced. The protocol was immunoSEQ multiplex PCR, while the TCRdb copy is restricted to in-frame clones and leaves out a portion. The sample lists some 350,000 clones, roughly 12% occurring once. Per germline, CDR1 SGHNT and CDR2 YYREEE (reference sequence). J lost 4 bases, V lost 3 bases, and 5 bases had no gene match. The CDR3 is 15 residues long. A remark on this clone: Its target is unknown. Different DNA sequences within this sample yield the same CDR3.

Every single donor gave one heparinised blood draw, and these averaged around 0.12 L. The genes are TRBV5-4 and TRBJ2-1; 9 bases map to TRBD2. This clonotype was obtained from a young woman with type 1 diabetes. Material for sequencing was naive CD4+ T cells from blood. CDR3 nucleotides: TGTGCCAGCAGCTCAACTAGCGGGTCGTACAATGAGCAGTTCTTC. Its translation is CASSSTSGSYNEQFF.